Listed below are T cell receptor beta chains from one sample, sequenced in a study of OX40 agonist ivuxolimab in advanced cancers. Generated by immunoSEQ multiplex PCR, the TCRdb table keeps only in-frame clones and is missing some. The sample includes about 69,000 clones, 85% to 90% of them seen just once. The sequences come from CD4+ or CD8+ T cells sorted from blood, collected in a trial of the OX40 agonist ivuxolimab. The origin of the receptors is an adult with an advanced solid tumor such as melanoma, head and neck, liver or kidney cancer. CDR3s include the opening cysteine and the closing phenylalanine or tryptophan.

TRBV11-2	TRBJ1-1	CASSLVGEAFF
TRBV6-6	TRBJ2-1	CASSYGTSGGKYEQFF
TRBV28	TRBJ1-2	CASSLIQGLYYGYTF
TRBV11-3	TRBJ2-7	CASSSGTSDEQYF
TRBV7-8	TRBJ2-7	CASSPGESTYEQYF
TRBV7-6	TRBJ1-1	CASSFKSGTEAFF
TRBV6-5	TRBJ1-5	CASSTGQPPLTPQHF
TRBV28	TRBJ2-1	CASKMWREGGNEQFF
TRBV6-5	TRBJ1-5	CASSYGRDQPQHF
TRBV7-6	TRBJ1-1	CASSLATEGAWTEAFF
TRBV28	TRBJ1-5	CASSSHEGYQPQHF
TRBV7-9	TRBJ2-1	CASRGLASSYNEQFF
TRBV7-6	TRBJ2-5	CASSLGWPAGEETQYF
TRBV11-2	TRBJ1-2	CASSPGTAGPGYTF
TRBV10-3	TRBJ2-3	CAISPAQTSGVVIDTQYF
TRBV5-5	TRBJ1-1	CASSSQGPTEAFF
TRBV6-1	TRBJ2-1	CASITSGSYNEQFF
TRBV28	TRBJ2-6	CASSSYDREVGANVLTF
TRBV5-4	TRBJ2-7	CASSLSGLSYEQYF
TRBV27	TRBJ2-7	CASCSRQGLPYEQYF
TRBV7-8	TRBJ2-7	CASSFPGRLYEQYF
TRBV5-5	TRBJ2-1	CASSEGDSNDNEQFF